Shown below are 8 T cell receptor beta chains from a single sample sequenced in a study of blood T cell repertoires in COVID-19. Profiled with immunoSEQ multiplex PCR; TCRdb holds only in-frame clones, not every one. This repertoire shows fewer than 350,000 clones, around 86% found once; its top ten account for roughly 2.1%. Sequenced material: peripheral blood. The receptors were sampled from a woman aged 25-40 years who had recovered from COVID-19.

The table lists this clone with a few counts. The chain carries TRBV12-3 or TRBV12-4 and TRBJ2-7; possibly TRBD1 for D (6 bases). V was trimmed by 4 bases and J by 1 base, leaving 8 bases between them. The CDR3 consists of 13 residues. The DNA for the CDR3 is TGTGCCAGCAGTTACAGGGATTCCTACGAGCAGTACTTC. Translated: CASSYRDSYEQYF.

The genes are TRBV5-1 and TRBJ2-1; D ambiguous. CDR3 length equals 15 residues. V shed 4 bases and J shed 0 bases, with 11 bases lying between them. Germline V lookup: CDR1 SGHRS, CDR2 YFSETQ. In DNA form, the CDR3 reads TGCGCCAGCAGCCAAACGCTGAGCTCCTACAATGAGCAGTTCTTC. It is translated as CASSQTLSSYNEQFF.

The J gene is TRBJ2-1, the V gene TRBV4-3, with D perhaps matching TRBD2 (5 bases). The CDR3 consists of 15 residues. Trimming shortened V by 1 base and J by 4 bases, and 11 bases separated the two germline ends. Germline V CDR1 and CDR2: LGHNA, YSLEER. Written as DNA, the CDR3 is TGCGCCAGCAGCCAAGGCATAGCGCCGTACAATGAGCAGTTCTTC. Translating gives CASSQGIAPYNEQFF.

This chain uses TRBV27 with TRBJ2-1; possibly TRBD2 for D (6 bases). The CDR3 is 15 amino acids. CDR1 MNHEY and CDR2 SMNVEV come from the germline V gene (reference sequence). V lost 5 bases and J 1 base, leaving 12 bases between the germline ends. CDR3 sequence reads: CASSPTSSSYNEQFF. The CDR3, as DNA: TGTGCCAGCAGTCCAACTAGCAGTTCCTACAATGAGCAGTTCTTC.

This clone has a handful of counts. V usage is TRBV10-3 and J usage is TRBJ2-3; TRBD2 is a possible D gene (6 bases). Deletions cut 7 bases from V and 6 bases from J, with 20 bases between. The CDR3 is 15 amino acids. Germline V CDR1 and CDR2: ENHRY, SYGVKD. This CDR3 is CAIKAGPTGGDTQYF. The CDR3 DNA reads as TGTGCCATCAAAGCAGGGCCTACCGGGGGTGATACGCAGTATTTT.

This rearrangement joins TRBV5-6 to TRBJ2-1; possibly TRBD1 for D (6 bases). The CDR3 length is 16 residues. Germline V gives CDR1 SGHDT, CDR2 YYEEEE. V lost 6 bases, J lost 0 bases, and 16 bases lay in between. CDR3 DNA: TGTGCCAGCAACCTACAGGGAAGGAGCTCCTACAATGAGCAGTTCTTC. It translates to CASNLQGRSSYNEQFF.

The chain is built from TRBV27 and TRBJ2-3; D perhaps matches TRBD1 (6 bases). This CDR3 has 15 amino acids. Looked up from germline, CDR1 is MNHEY and CDR2 is SMNVEV (reference sequence). V was pared by 4 bases and J by 5 bases, with 16 bases between. The CDR3 nucleotides read TGTGCCAGCAGTTGGGCAGGGGCTGGCGGAGATACGCAGTATTTT. Protein: CASSWAGAGGDTQYF.

The V call is TRBV28, the J call TRBJ2-1, with 13 bases fitting TRBD2. This CDR3 comprises 16 residues. Trimming at V came to 6 bases and at J to 9 bases, leaving 11 bases not matched to a gene. Germline loops: CDR1 MDHEN, CDR2 SYDVKM. The CDR3 reads CASSKLAGGGIGEQFF. CDR3 DNA sequence: TGTGCCAGCAGCAAACTAGCGGGAGGGGGTATCGGTGAGCAGTTCTTC.